This T cell receptor (beta chain) was captured by sequencing in a study of cytomegalovirus exposure and HLA in healthy donors. Primers: 60 Vbeta forward and 13 Jbeta reverse. Some clones are missing from TCRdb's copy, which holds only in-frame ones; the method was immunoSEQ multiplex PCR. The repertoire consists of more than 90,000 clones, with around 85% occurring once and the leading ten covering under 5%. The CDR3 is 15 amino acids. Germline loops: CDR1 MGHRA, CDR2 YSYEKL. V lost 2 bases and J 0 bases, leaving 10 bases between the germline ends. Sequencing input: PBMCs. The sequence was obtained from a man in his thirties or forties in good health and CMV-seronegative. The gene calls are TRBV4-1 and TRBJ1-2; D is possibly TRBD1 (5 bases). CDR3 in amino acids: CASSQLPGTNYGYTF. As DNA, the CDR3 is TGCGCCAGCAGCCAACTTCCAGGGACTAACTATGGCTACACCTTC.